Listed below are T cell receptor beta chains from one sample, sequenced in a study of blood T cell repertoires in COVID-19. Measured with immunoSEQ multiplex PCR; TCRdb has only the in-frame clones, and not every one. This sample has some 270,000 clones, with around nine tenths found just once. The sequencing sample was made of peripheral blood. These receptors were taken from a man younger than 45 with acute or convalescent COVID-19. CDR3s include the opening cysteine and the closing phenylalanine or tryptophan. A D gene is named only where the DNA matches it firmly. Clone size, where shown, is once, few, many, or a class for clones that have expanded.

cdr3_aa cdr3_nt d_call clone_size j_call v_call
CASSTNGGMSGARYEQYF TGTGCCAGCAGCACCAATGGGGGTATGTCAGGGGCACGCTACGAGCAGTACTTC - - TRBJ2-7 TRBV7-8
CASSISGNTEAFF TGTGCCAGTAGTATATCGGGGAACACTGAAGCTTTCTTT - - TRBJ1-1 TRBV19
CASSTGTSADTQYF TGCGCCAGCAGCACCGGGACTAGCGCAGATACGCAGTATTTT TRBD2 - TRBJ2-3 TRBV5-1
CASDRGGNVNEQFF TGTGCCAGCGACCGAGGGGGCAACGTAAATGAGCAGTTCTTC TRBD1 - TRBJ2-1 TRBV19
CASSLGDRAGSPLHF TGTGCCAGCAGCTTAGGCGACAGGGCCGGCTCACCCCTCCACTTT TRBD1 few TRBJ1-6 TRBV13
CASSYNGTGSLYEQYF TGTGCCAGCAGTTACAATGGGACAGGGTCACTATACGAGCAGTACTTC TRBD1 - TRBJ2-7 TRBV6-2/TRBV6-3
CASSESTAYNEQFF TGTGCCAGCAGTGAGTCGACAGCCTACAATGAGCAGTTCTTC - - TRBJ2-1 TRBV28
CASSPQGSYEQYF TGTGCCAGCTCGCCACAGGGGTCCTACGAGCAGTACTTC TRBD1 once TRBJ2-7 TRBV18
CASSSPPVRSYNEQFF TGTGCCAGCAGTTCCCCCCCGGTACGTTCCTACAATGAGCAGTTCTTC - once TRBJ2-1 TRBV28
CASSRSSGGSRADTQYF TGCGCCAGCAGTCGATCTAGCGGGGGGTCCAGAGCAGATACGCAGTATTTT TRBD2 - TRBJ2-3 TRBV10-2
CASSLTGPGNTIYF TGTGCCAGCAGCCTGACAGGGCCTGGAAACACCATATATTTT TRBD1 - TRBJ1-3 TRBV6-6
CAWSGLGEGLEQYF TGTGCCTGGTCGGGCCTGGGGGAGGGGTTGGAGCAGTACTTC TRBD2 - TRBJ2-7 TRBV30
CASSYGGSPLHF TGTGCCAGCAGCTACGGGGGTTCACCCCTCCACTTT - - TRBJ1-6 TRBV11-3
CASSFKEGSWQAATDTQYF TGTGCCAGCAGTTTCAAAGAGGGTAGTTGGCAGGCCGCGACAGATACGCAGTATTTT - once TRBJ2-3 TRBV27
CASSLRTGGPDTEAFF TGTGCCAGCAGCTTAAGGACAGGGGGCCCGGACACTGAAGCTTTCTTT TRBD1 - TRBJ1-1 TRBV7-3
CATSPISDHTDTQYF TGCGCCACTTCGCCCATCAGCGATCACACAGATACGCAGTATTTT - - TRBJ2-3 TRBV5-1
CASTRTTSTDTQYF TGTGCCAGCACCAGGACTACTAGCACAGATACGCAGTATTTT - - TRBJ2-3 TRBV28
CASRATLNTEAFF TGTGCCAGCAGGGCGACACTGAACACTGAAGCTTTCTTT - few TRBJ1-1 TRBV28
CASTGRGTTEAFF TGTGCCAGCACTGGGCGGGGGACGACTGAAGCTTTCTTT - - TRBJ1-1 TRBV27
CAISDSGASSYEQYF TGTGCCATCAGTGACTCAGGGGCTAGCTCCTACGAGCAGTACTTC - - TRBJ2-7 TRBV10-3
CASSLTQVASTEAFF TGTGCCAGCAGTTTAACCCAGGTTGCGAGCACTGAAGCTTTCTTT - - TRBJ1-1 TRBV28
CASSPPSGTGQETQYF TGCGCCAGCAGCCCCCCTAGCGGGACGGGACAAGAGACCCAGTACTTC TRBD2 - TRBJ2-5 TRBV5-1
CARGQDRGNTEAFF TGTGCCCGCGGACAGGACCGAGGGAACACTGAAGCTTTCTTT TRBD1 - TRBJ1-1 TRBV30
CASSPSGGRSNEQFF TGTGCCAGCAGCCCGTCGGGGGGGCGTAGCAATGAGCAGTTCTTC TRBD2 - TRBJ2-1 TRBV3-1/TRBV3-2
CASSRGSGRANEQYF TGCGCCAGCTCCCGAGGGAGCGGGAGGGCGAACGAGCAGTACTTC TRBD2 once TRBJ2-7 TRBV5-1
CTSSQAKAQEETQYF TGCACCAGCAGCCAAGCTAAGGCCCAGGAAGAGACCCAGTACTTC - - TRBJ2-5 TRBV1
CASSGNSGTANTQYF TGTGCCAGCAGCGGCAATAGCGGAACTGCTAATACGCAGTATTTT - - TRBJ2-3 TRBV7-3
CASSTSGPTGYTF TGTGCCAGCAGTACCTCAGGACCCACAGGGTACACCTTC - - TRBJ1-2 TRBV28
CASGFAGRTGEQFF TGTGCTAGTGGTTTCGCGGGACGGACGGGGGAGCAGTTCTTC - - TRBJ2-1 TRBV12-5
CARKGRGRGTEAFF TGTGCCAGGAAAGGAAGGGGGCGCGGGACTGAAGCTTTCTTT TRBD1 - TRBJ1-1 TRBV2
CASSYQGVPSSGELFF TGTGCCAGCAGTTATCAGGGGGTTCCATCTTCCGGGGAGCTGTTTTTT TRBD1 - TRBJ2-2 TRBV28
CASSFGTASTYGYTF TGTGCCAGTAGTTTCGGGACAGCCTCAACCTATGGCTACACCTTC TRBD1 - TRBJ1-2 TRBV19
CASSLVGQGAGGELFF TGCGCCAGCAGCTTGGTGGGACAGGGGGCAGGCGGGGAGCTGTTTTTT TRBD1 once TRBJ2-2 TRBV5-1
CATTERQVNTEAFF TGTGCCACCACAGAGAGACAGGTGAACACTGAAGCTTTCTTT - - TRBJ1-1 TRBV28
CASSQGFRAKWNNEQFF TGTGCCAGCAGCCAAGGTTTCAGGGCAAAATGGAACAATGAGCAGTTCTTC - - TRBJ2-1 TRBV3-1/TRBV3-2
CASSVSASGSSYEQYF TGTGCCAGCAGTGTATCGGCTAGCGGGAGCTCCTACGAGCAGTACTTC TRBD2 - TRBJ2-7 TRBV2
CASSQDSQATPSETKAFF TGTGCCAGCAGCCAAGATTCGCAGGCGACCCCATCCGAGACTAAAGCTTTCTTT - - TRBJ1-1 TRBV14
CAKGAGPNQPQHF TGTGCCAAAGGGGCGGGGCCCAATCAGCCCCAGCATTTT - few TRBJ1-5 TRBV14
CASSEGLAGGYEQYF TGCGCCAGCAGCGAAGGACTAGCGGGGGGCTACGAGCAGTACTTC TRBD2 - TRBJ2-7 TRBV4-1
CASTYPRVSLSNEQFF TGTGCCAGCACCTACCCTCGTGTGTCCCTGTCCAATGAGCAGTTCTTC - - TRBJ2-1 TRBV7-2
CASSRDGAYEQYF TGTGCCAGCAGCCGCGACGGAGCCTACGAGCAGTACTTC - - TRBJ2-7 TRBV5-4
CASSQDRGGQAKNIQYF TGTGCCAGCAGCCAAGATAGAGGGGGACAGGCCAAAAACATTCAGTACTTC TRBD1 - TRBJ2-4 TRBV3-1/TRBV3-2
CASSFFSRVTGELFF TGTGCCAGTAGTTTCTTCTCCAGGGTTACCGGGGAGCTGTTTTTT - - TRBJ2-2 TRBV19